This T cell receptor (beta chain) came from a study of T cells in localized non-small cell lung cancer (dated by TCRdb to 2020 to 2022). The study in broad terms: Comparing tumors with uninvolved tumor-adjacent lungs, the study looked at the T cell repertoires of roughly 250 patients with early-stage NSCLC. A mean age of around 69 years was recorded for the NSCLC patients, of whom around 120 were male and more than 85 were female. The cohort comprised 236 treatment-naïve NSCLC patients with resected, localized lung tumors.

At diagnosis, peripheral blood, uninvolved tumor-adjacent lung and tumor were collected and stored as a combination of fresh-frozen and FFPE material. For TCR repertoire profiling, blood samples were analyzed as peripheral blood mononuclear cells. TCR beta CDR3 regions were sequenced from DNA using the immunoSEQ Assay. Per the source publication's procedure: To compute T cell density, TCR beta template counts were normalized to usable DNA, which was estimated by amplifying housekeeping genes. Richness was estimated with the preseqR package, extrapolating to 400,000 templates for PBMC samples and 120,000 templates for tissue samples. Clonality was defined by subtracting Pielou's evenness from one. To identify tissue-enriched TCRs, differential abundance testing was run on productive amino-acid clonotypes with a minimum total count of 5 and an alpha of 0.1. The Jaccard Index and the Morisita Overlap Index were used to measure repertoire overlap between compartments. GLIPH grouped TCR beta CDR3s together with public tetramer-defined viral CDR3s, and a viral motif had to include at least three viral sequences and show V-gene enrichment. TCRdb carries this immuneACCESS record with in-frame sequences only. Its versions omit some clonotypes, under half of them owing to an unresolved V gene in the studies checked, with the rest unexplained. That table furnishes V, J and clone size, whereas the DNA furnished D and trimming. The sample contains 30,000 to 40,000 clones, over 75% of them found a single time. The top ten constitute roughly 17% of the sample.

On the study overall, not on this receptor specifically: Because multi-region tumor sequencing was not performed, intratumor heterogeneity could not be ruled out. Of the top 100 tumor clones, a median of roughly 57 were detected in paired uninvolved adjacent lung; about 26 were also among that lung's top 100. Higher T cell density in blood was associated with longer overall survival, whereas higher clonality in adjacent lung was associated with shorter survival. The highest T cell clonality was observed in uninvolved tumor-adjacent lung, where clonality exceeded that of tumor, suggesting that antigenic responses were more focused in uninvolved tumor-adjacent lung. Because of the exploratory design, TCR variables were selected using unadjusted p-values without false-discovery rate correction.

At the junction V is shortened by 0 bases and J by 8 bases, with 14 bases in between. Based on the germline V gene (reference sequence), the CDR1 and CDR2 sequences are SGHKS and YYEKEE. The CDR3 holds 15 amino acids from the cysteine to the phenylalanine. This entry keeps only the CDR3 DNA: 45 bases, framed from base 1. The table lists this clone with a count of one. Its antigen remains undetermined. No much larger clonotype is one base removed from it; base qualities were not supplied. Sequences were derived from peripheral blood, sampled before any cancer treatment. The rearrangement joined TRBV5-5 to TRBJ1-4; TRBD1 could be the D gene, as 6 bases match. This TCR came from a male donor aged 60 or older with stage III squamous cell lung carcinoma. CDR3 sequence: CASSLAVLRGEKLFF. The bases are TGTGCCAGCAGCTTGGCTGTTTTAAGGGGGGAAAAACTGTTTTTT.